The clone carrying this TCR beta chain was seen a single time. Participants spanned ages about 18 to 100 years and resided in over 20 US areas. This record comes from a study of blood T cell repertoires in COVID-19. Study overall: Samples taken during acute and convalescent COVID-19 were collected in the United States, Italy and Spain.

Germline V gene lookup returns CDR1 SNHLY and CDR2 FYNNEI. The CDR3 is made up of 15 amino acids. J lost 4 bases, V lost 6 bases, and 6 bases had no gene match. Produced via immunoSEQ multiplex PCR; TCRdb's table is partial and in-frame only. The sample has about 170,000 clones; roughly nine tenths are singletons. The chain carries TRBV2 and TRBJ2-1; 10 nucleotides agree with TRBD2. Sequencing was done on a sample of PBMCs or T cells enriched from blood (not recorded which). This receptor was taken from a woman between 45 and 60 years old who had recovered from COVID-19. The CDR3, as DNA: TGTGCCAGCAGCGCCGGGACTAGCGAGTACAATGAGCAGTTCTTC. Residues: CASSAGTSEYNEQFF.